Shown below are 7 T cell receptor beta chains from a single sample sequenced in a study of shared clonotypes between healthy human individuals. Some clones are missing from TCRdb's copy, which holds only in-frame ones; the method was immunoSEQ multiplex PCR. The sample lists approximately 2.5 million clones; 93% were seen once. What was sequenced was naive CD4+ T cells from PBMCs. Indicated subset: CD45RA+ positively selected. The receptor source for this set is a man between 18 and 35 years old in good health. Some clones in this sample may be carry-over from other donors' samples.

The chain is built from TRBV5-6 and TRBJ1-1, with D tentatively TRBD1 (5 bases). Trimming removed 0 bases at V and 11 bases at J, with 14 bases between. The CDR3 totals 13 residues. CDR1 is SGHDT, CDR2 YYEEEE, per germline. The CDR3 loop is CASSLASGIVAFF. Here the CDR3 DNA reads TGTGCCAGCAGCTTGGCGTCAGGGATTGTGGCTTTCTTT.

The chain uses TRBV4-3 and TRBJ2-7; D may be TRBD1 (8 bases). Germline loops: CDR1 LGHNA, CDR2 YSLEER. The length of the CDR3 is 15 residues. Trimming removed 5 bases from V and 3 bases from J, with 17 bases in between. CDR3 in amino acids: CASSARTGGGYEQYF. DNA of the CDR3: TGCGCCAGCAGCGCCCGAACAGGGGGGGGCTACGAGCAGTACTTC.

The CDR3 region has the DNA TGTGCCAGCAGGACTCGGCAGAACAATGAAAAACTGTTTTTT. Amino acids: CASRTRQNNEKLFF. V is TRBV6-5 and J is TRBJ1-4; D is uncertain. The CDR3 spans 14 residues. The V end lost 6 bases, the J end lost 5 bases, and 13 bases lay between the germline ends. Germline V CDR1 and CDR2: MNHEY, SVGAGI.

This clone is a singleton in its sample. The chain couples TRBV6-1 to TRBJ1-1, with D unclear. The CDR3 consists of 15 residues. Trimming stripped 5 bases from V and 1 base from J, with 14 bases between. The germline V gene encodes CDR1 MNHNS and CDR2 SASEGT. The CDR3: CASSLGPEGNTEAFF. For the CDR3, the DNA is TGTGCCAGCAGTTTGGGTCCCGAGGGGAACACTGAAGCTTTCTTT.

The chain combines TRBV7-3 with TRBJ2-2, with TRBD2 as a possible D gene (6 bases). Deletions cut 2 bases from V and 6 bases from J, with 7 bases between. The germline V gene has CDR1 SGHTA and CDR2 FQGTGA. The CDR3 runs 13 residues. The CDR3 region is CASSLGGAGELFF. DNA for the CDR3: TGTGCCAGCAGCTTAGGAGGGGCCGGGGAGCTGTTTTTT.

The rearrangement joins TRBV10-3 to TRBJ2-1; 11 nucleotides align to TRBD2. There are 15 residues in the CDR3. The V and J ends lost 5 bases and 6 bases, in that order; junction bases with no gene match: 6. CDR1 ENHRY and CDR2 SYGVKD come from the germline V gene. The CDR3 reads CAISNLAGGTNEQFF. DNA for the CDR3: TGTGCCATCAGTAACCTAGCGGGAGGCACCAATGAGCAGTTCTTC.

The V call is TRBV7-9, the J call TRBJ1-2; TRBD1 might be the D (5 bases). The CDR3 extends over 13 amino acids. Germline values: CDR1 SEHNR, CDR2 FQNEAQ (reference sequence). V lost 3 bases, J lost 7 bases, and 12 bases lay in between. The DNA of the CDR3 is TGTGCCAGCAGCTTTGTGGGGGACCTTGGCTACACCTTC. Residues: CASSFVGDLGYTF.